The 13 T cell receptor beta chains reported below all come from one sample, sequenced in a study of blood T cell repertoires in COVID-19 (dated by TCRdb to the early 2020s). The library was produced with the immunoSEQ multiplex PCR assay. TCRdb limited this immuneACCESS table to in-frame rearrangements with V and J called. A share of clones is missing; checked studies link under half to unresolved V genes, and the rest is unexplained. The table for this sample lists fewer than 350,000 clones; around four fifths of them were counted only once. Together, the top ten hold 4.1% of the sample. Sequencing used peripheral blood. All receptors derive from a woman aged 45-65 years with active or convalescent COVID-19.

The rearrangement uses TRBV6-5 and TRBJ2-7, with 9 positions matching TRBD2. The CDR3 runs 15 residues. From germline, CDR1 is MNHEY and CDR2 SVGAGI. V trimming: 6 bases; J trimming: 3 bases; junction bases outside the gene matches: 9. CDR3 sequence reads: CASRPGLATGYEQYF. DNA for the CDR3: TGTGCCAGCAGACCGGGACTAGCAACAGGCTACGAGCAGTACTTC.

The V call is TRBV6-5, the J call TRBJ1-1, with a weak D call TRBD1 (5 bases). This CDR3 spans 16 amino acids. Trimming took 2 bases from V and 1 from J, leaving 14 bases between them. Per germline, CDR1 MNHEY and CDR2 SVGAGI. The CDR3 DNA sequence: TGTGCCAGCAGTTACGTGACAGCCGGCAAGAACACTGAAGCTTTCTTT. Translated, it gives CASSYVTAGKNTEAFF.

The chain combines TRBV5-1 with TRBJ2-5; maybe TRBD1 (6 bases). CDR3 size: 13 residues. Looked up from germline, CDR1 is SGHRS and CDR2 is YFSETQ. Trimming removed 4 bases at V and 3 bases at J, with 10 bases between. CDR3 nucleotides: TGCGCCAGCAGCACCTCAGGGGAAGAGACCCAGTACTTC. Encoded protein: CASSTSGEETQYF.

This chain uses TRBV27 with TRBJ1-1; TRBD1 matches at 7 bases. Germline V gene lookup returns CDR1 MNHEY and CDR2 SMNVEV (reference sequence). The CDR3 has 14 residues. V dropped 6 bases and J dropped 0; count of bases not matched to a gene: 4. The CDR3 nucleotides are TGTGCCAGCAGACCCACAGGGGTGAACACTGAAGCTTTCTTT. As protein: CASRPTGVNTEAFF.

This chain connects TRBV6-5 to TRBJ2-5; tentative D call: TRBD2 (6 bases). Trimming removed 8 bases from V and 5 bases from J, with 15 bases in between. The CDR3 totals 13 residues. Germline V gives CDR1 MNHEY, CDR2 SVGAGI. CDR3 protein: CASSRGRGETQYF. For the CDR3, the DNA is TGTGCCAGCTCTCGGGGCCGGGGGGAGACCCAGTACTTC.

This chain joins TRBV7-6 and TRBJ2-5; a possible D gene is TRBD2 (5 bases). CDR1 and CDR2 from the germline V gene are SGHVS and FNYEAQ. The V end lost 5 bases, the J end lost 5 bases, and 6 bases lay between the germline ends. This CDR3 is built from 11 residues. CDR3 coding DNA: TGTGCCAGCAGCCGAGGGGAGACCCAGTACTTC. It specifies CASSRGETQYF.

V and J are TRBV7-9 and TRBJ2-7, with D tentatively TRBD1 (5 bases). V dropped 0 bases and J dropped 6 bases, with 18 bases sitting between them. The length of the CDR3 is 16 residues. CDR1 and CDR2 (germline): SEHNR, FQNEAQ (reference sequence). As DNA, the CDR3 is TGTGCCAGCAGCTTAGCGCCGGTAGGGGCGCTAACCGAGCAGTACTTC. Protein: CASSLAPVGALTEQYF.

This clone showed up just once. The V gene is TRBV5-1, the J gene TRBJ2-1, with D perhaps matching TRBD1 (6 bases). Per the germline V gene, CDR1 is SGHRS and CDR2 is YFSETQ. The CDR3 totals 13 residues. Trimming took 5 bases from V and 4 from J, leaving 10 bases between them. CDR3 nucleotides: TGCGCCAGCAGGGACAGAGGATACAATGAGCAGTTCTTC. Amino acids: CASRDRGYNEQFF.

The V call is TRBV14, the J call TRBJ1-6; no clear D. Germline CDR1 SGHDN, CDR2 FVKESK. The length of the CDR3 is 15 residues. Between the trimmed V and J ends, which lost 4 bases and 5 bases, there was a span of 12 bases. CDR3 nucleotides: TGTGCCAGCAGCCTTACCGGGTTGAATAATTCACCCCTCCACTTT. Protein sequence: CASSLTGLNNSPLHF.

The V call is TRBV27, the J call TRBJ1-6; TRBD1 is a possible D gene (6 bases). V lost 1 base to trimming and J lost 6 bases, with 16 bases between them. Germline assignment: CDR1 MNHEY and CDR2 SMNVEV (reference sequence). The CDR3 has 17 amino acids. CDR3 residues: CASSLWVPTGGNSPLHF. CDR3 bases: TGTGCCAGCAGTTTATGGGTTCCGACAGGCGGTAATTCACCCCTCCACTTT.

The rearrangement joins TRBV28 to TRBJ2-1; TRBD2 is a possible D gene (6 bases). Germline V gives CDR1 MDHEN, CDR2 SYDVKM. V was trimmed by 5 bases and J by 4 bases, leaving 15 bases between them. This CDR3 region has 15 residues. CDR3 sequence: CASSPLALKYNEQFF. In DNA form, the CDR3 reads TGTGCCAGCAGTCCTCTAGCGTTAAAGTACAATGAGCAGTTCTTC.

In its sample, this clone was seen once. The genes are TRBV6-1 and TRBJ2-7; 7 bases map to TRBD2. J gave up 4 bases and V 1 base, and 7 bases lay outside the gene matches. From germline, CDR1 is MNHNS and CDR2 SASEGT. The CDR3 totals 15 residues. The CDR3: CASSEVVGGMYEQYF. The CDR3 DNA is TGTGCCAGCAGTGAAGTGGTGGGAGGGATGTACGAGCAGTACTTC.

This clone was seen a single time. The J gene is TRBJ1-6, the V gene TRBV7-9, with 8 bases that match TRBD1. V lost 3 bases, J lost 10 bases, and 5 bases stayed unmatched. Germline V gene data show CDR1 as SEHNR and CDR2 as FQNEAQ (reference sequence). The CDR3 contains 14 residues. CDR3 amino acids: CASSLGQVESPLHF. The CDR3 DNA reads TGTGCCAGCAGCTTGGGACAGGTGGAATCACCCCTCCACTTT.